Sequencing of this T cell receptor beta chain was carried out in a study of blood T cell repertoires in COVID-19 (dated by TCRdb to the early 2020s). The study in broad terms: Collaborator samples came from the United States, Italy and Spain and covered acute and convalescent phases of COVID-19. The prospective study material was composed of cDNA or gDNA derived from T cells, B-cell-depleted T cells, or PBMCs. The dataset comprised deeply sampled blood TCRbeta repertoires from subjects exposed to, actively infected with, or recovered from COVID-19. The repertoires were released in a freely available public database meant as a resource for research on the immune response to SARS-CoV-2. The samples were drawn from the first 160 participants of the ongoing ImmuneRACE study and from about 1,200 subjects provided by 6 global collaborators. A de-identified subject ID, COVID-19 status, age in years and sex were almost always included in the sample metadata. Where available, HLA class I and class II types were obtained from metadata supplied by the sample provider rather than from assay-based typing.

TCRbeta CDR3 regions were amplified from genomic DNA by means of the immunoSEQ Assay, a bias-controlled multiplex PCR. The original pipeline was this. The number of nucleated cells in each sample was estimated by amplification of reference gene primers within the assay. Sequence reads were collapsed and filtered to measure the absolute abundance of every unique TCRbeta CDR3 rearrangement. Productive Simpson clonality was computed per sample as the square root of Simpson's diversity index over productive rearrangements. In its TCRdb copy, this immuneACCESS table keeps in-frame sequences only and misses some clones. Where compared with another copy, unresolved V genes explain less than half of these, and the others have no known cause. V and J calls and clone size follow that table, whereas D and trimming were derived from the DNA. In all, the sample holds about 240,000 clones, and approximately 83% of those were seen once. The ten largest account for roughly 9.6% of the sample.

Whole blood was collected in K2EDTA tubes by collaborating institutions according to the institutions' own protocols. For TCRbeta analysis, collaborators shipped samples as frozen whole blood, isolated PBMCs, or DNA extracted from either of those sample types. Turning to this clone: Its antigen is still unknown. Base qualities are missing; no much larger clone stands one base away.

Findings and caveats that apply to the study as a whole: Clinical and demographic metadata were provided uncurated, with the amount varying by source and participant.

Sequenced: peripheral blood. This receptor was identified in an elderly woman with acute or convalescent COVID-19.

The DNA sequence is as follows: TGCGCCAGCAGCCCGACAGGGGGAGGAGATACGCAGTATTTT. This sequence encodes CASSPTGGGDTQYF. The rearranged chain carries TRBV5-1 and TRBJ2-3; 9 bases in the junction line up with TRBD1. The CDR3 measures 14 amino acids from cysteine to phenylalanine. CDR3 DNA is the only sequence kept; it has 42 bases, read in frame from the first base. V is cut back by 4 bases and J by 5 bases, with 5 bases in the junction unmatched. The germline V gene specifies SGHRS as CDR1 and YFSETQ as CDR2.